A selection of T cell receptor beta chains follows, all from one sample in a study of blood T cell repertoires in COVID-19. TCRdb keeps only in-frame clones here, not all; method: immunoSEQ multiplex PCR. The data contain 150,000 to 200,000 clones, 85% to 90% of them singletons. The sample consisted of peripheral blood. These receptors were obtained from a woman aged 25 to 45 with active or convalescent COVID-19. Each CDR3 is given with its conserved first and last residue. Each record gives: clone size, V gene, J gene, D gene, CDR3 DNA, CDR3 protein. The D gene is left open where the match is weak. Clone size is not always given. Where it is, it says once, few, many or a class for expanded clones.

>NA|TRBV28|TRBJ1-1|NA
TGTGCCAGCGCCTATGGGCCCGGGAGCGGAGAAGCTTTCTTT
CASAYGPGSGEAFF
>NA|TRBV5-8|TRBJ2-1|NA
TGTGCCAGCAGCTTGGTCTTGGGGCTGGGTACCAATGAGCAGTTCTTC
CASSLVLGLGTNEQFF
>NA|TRBV12-3/TRBV12-4|TRBJ1-5|NA
TGTGCCAGCAGTTTAAACAGGTATCAGCCCCAGCATTTT
CASSLNRYQPQHF
>NA|TRBV27|TRBJ2-2|NA
TGTGCCAGCAGATCCGGGACATTTAGTGTCCGGGAGCTGTTTTTT
CASRSGTFSVRELFF
>NA|TRBV27|TRBJ2-1|TRBD2
TGTGCCAGCAAGGGTAGCGGGATACCCAATGAGCAGTTCTTC
CASKGSGIPNEQFF
>NA|TRBV19|TRBJ1-4|NA
TGTGCCAGTAGTTCACAGGTGGGATATAATGAAAAACTGTTTTTT
CASSSQVGYNEKLFF
>once|TRBV15|TRBJ1-4|TRBD1
TGTGCCACCAGCAGAATATACACAGGGGTGGCTAATGAAAAACTGTTTTTT
CATSRIYTGVANEKLFF
>NA|TRBV7-9|TRBJ1-4|NA
TGTGCCAGCAGCTTGGTAGCAGGGTATGAAAAACTGTTTTTT
CASSLVAGYEKLFF
>NA|TRBV4-1|TRBJ1-6|NA
TGCGCCAGCAGCCAAGATAAAATTAATTCACCCCTCCACTTT
CASSQDKINSPLHF
>NA|TRBV19|TRBJ2-1|TRBD2
TGTGCCAGTAGTATCTCTGGGGGGGCCTACAATGAGCAGTTCTTC
CASSISGGAYNEQFF
>NA|TRBV30|TRBJ2-3|TRBD1
TGTGCCTGGAGTAGGAGGACAGGGGCAGATACGCAGTATTTT
CAWSRRTGADTQYF
>NA|TRBV20-1|TRBJ2-7|NA
TGCAGTGCTAGGGTTAATAGCGAGCAGTACTTC
CSARVNSEQYF